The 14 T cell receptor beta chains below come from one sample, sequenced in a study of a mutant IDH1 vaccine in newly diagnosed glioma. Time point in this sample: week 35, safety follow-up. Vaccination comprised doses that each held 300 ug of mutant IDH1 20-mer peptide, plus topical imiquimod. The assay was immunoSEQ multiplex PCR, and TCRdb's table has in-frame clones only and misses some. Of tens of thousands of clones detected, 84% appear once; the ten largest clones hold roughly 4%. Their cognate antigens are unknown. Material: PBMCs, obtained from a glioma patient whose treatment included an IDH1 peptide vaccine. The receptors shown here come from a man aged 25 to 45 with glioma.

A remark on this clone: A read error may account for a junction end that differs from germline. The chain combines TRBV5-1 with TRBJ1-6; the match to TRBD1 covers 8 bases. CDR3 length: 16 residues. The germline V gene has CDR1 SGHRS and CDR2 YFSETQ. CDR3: CASSRMTGAENSPPHF. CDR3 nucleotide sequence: TGCGCCAGCAGCCGGATGACAGGGGCAGAGAATTCACCCCCCCACTTT.

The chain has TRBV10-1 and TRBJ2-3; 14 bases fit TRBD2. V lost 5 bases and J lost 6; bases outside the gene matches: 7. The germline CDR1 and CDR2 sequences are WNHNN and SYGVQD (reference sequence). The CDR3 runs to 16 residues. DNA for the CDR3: TGCGCCAGCAGTTGGACTAGCGGGGGGCGTATGGATACGCAGTATTTT. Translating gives CASSWTSGGRMDTQYF.

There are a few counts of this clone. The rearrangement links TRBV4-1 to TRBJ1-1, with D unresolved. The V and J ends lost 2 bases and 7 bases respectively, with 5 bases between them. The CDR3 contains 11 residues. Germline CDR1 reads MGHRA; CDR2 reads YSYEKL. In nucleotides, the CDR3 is TGCGCCAGCAGCCAATCCCGTGAAGCTTTCTTT. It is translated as CASSQSREAFF.

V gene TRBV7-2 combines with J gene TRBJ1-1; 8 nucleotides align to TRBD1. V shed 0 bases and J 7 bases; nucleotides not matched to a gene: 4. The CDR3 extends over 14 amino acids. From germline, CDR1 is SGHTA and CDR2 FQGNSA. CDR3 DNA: TGTGCCAGCAGCTTAGCCGGGACAGGAGTTGAAGCTTTCTTT. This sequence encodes CASSLAGTGVEAFF.

The CDR3, as DNA: TGCGCCAGCAGCCGCAGTGCTGGAAACACCATATATTTT. Translated, it gives CASSRSAGNTIYF. The V and J genes are TRBV4-1 and TRBJ1-3; unclear D gene. Trimming cost V 4 bases and J 2 bases, with 6 bases left between them. This CDR3 spans 13 amino acids. Germline CDR1 MGHRA, CDR2 YSYEKL.

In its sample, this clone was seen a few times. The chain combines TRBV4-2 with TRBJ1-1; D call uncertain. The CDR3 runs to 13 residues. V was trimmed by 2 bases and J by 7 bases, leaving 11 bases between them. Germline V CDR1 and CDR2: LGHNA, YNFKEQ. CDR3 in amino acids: CASSQQYESEAFF. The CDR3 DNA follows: TGTGCCAGCAGCCAACAGTACGAGAGTGAAGCTTTCTTT.

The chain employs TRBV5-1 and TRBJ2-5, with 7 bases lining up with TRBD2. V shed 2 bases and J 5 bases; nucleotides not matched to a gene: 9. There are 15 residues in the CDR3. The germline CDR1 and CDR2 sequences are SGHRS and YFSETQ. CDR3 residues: CASSFSGPSGETQYF. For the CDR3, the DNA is TGCGCCAGCAGCTTTAGCGGGCCCAGCGGTGAGACCCAGTACTTC.

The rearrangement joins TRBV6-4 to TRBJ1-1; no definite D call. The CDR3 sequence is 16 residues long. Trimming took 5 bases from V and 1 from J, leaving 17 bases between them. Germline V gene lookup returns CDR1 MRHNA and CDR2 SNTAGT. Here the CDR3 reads CASSRFLAGKNTEAFF. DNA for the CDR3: TGTGCCAGCAGTCGATTCCTGGCAGGAAAGAACACTGAAGCTTTCTTT.

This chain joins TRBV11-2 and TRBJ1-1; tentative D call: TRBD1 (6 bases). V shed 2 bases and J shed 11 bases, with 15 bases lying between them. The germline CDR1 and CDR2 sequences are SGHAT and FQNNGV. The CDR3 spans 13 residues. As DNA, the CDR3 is TGTGCCAGCAGCTTAACGCCAGGGGTGACGGCTTTCTTT. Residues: CASSLTPGVTAFF.

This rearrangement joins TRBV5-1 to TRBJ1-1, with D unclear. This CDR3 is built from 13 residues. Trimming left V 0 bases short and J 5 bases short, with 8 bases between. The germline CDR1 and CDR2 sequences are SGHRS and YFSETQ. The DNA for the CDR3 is TGCGCCAGCAGCTTGGTCCTGGGAACTGAAGCTTTCTTT. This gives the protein CASSLVLGTEAFF.

CDR3 DNA: TGTGCCATCAGTGAGAGACAGGGGCCACCTTCCGAGCAGTACTTC. It translates to CAISERQGPPSEQYF. The gene calls are TRBV10-3 and TRBJ2-7; 8 bases are shared with TRBD1. The V and J ends lost 2 bases and 6 bases, in that order; junction bases with no gene match: 9. This CDR3 is built from 15 residues. Germline V lookup: CDR1 ENHRY, CDR2 SYGVKD.

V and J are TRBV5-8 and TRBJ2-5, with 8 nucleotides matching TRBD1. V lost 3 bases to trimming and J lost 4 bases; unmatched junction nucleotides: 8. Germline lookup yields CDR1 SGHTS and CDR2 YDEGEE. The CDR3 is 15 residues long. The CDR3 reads CASSWGQEGRETQYF. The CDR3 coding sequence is TGTGCCAGCAGCTGGGGACAGGAGGGACGAGAGACCCAGTACTTC.

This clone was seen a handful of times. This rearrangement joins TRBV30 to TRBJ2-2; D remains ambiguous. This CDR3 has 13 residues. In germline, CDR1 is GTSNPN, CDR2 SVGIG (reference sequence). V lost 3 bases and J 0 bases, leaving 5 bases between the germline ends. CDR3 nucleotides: TGTGCCTGGAGGGTATCGAACACCGGGGAGCTGTTTTTT. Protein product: CAWRVSNTGELFF.

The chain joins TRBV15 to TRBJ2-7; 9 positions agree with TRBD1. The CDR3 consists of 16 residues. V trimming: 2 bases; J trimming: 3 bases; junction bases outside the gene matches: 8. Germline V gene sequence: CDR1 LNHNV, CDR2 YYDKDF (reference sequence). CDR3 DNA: TGTGCCACCAGCAGACGGACAGGGGCGTTTTTCTACGAGCAGTACTTC. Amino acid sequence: CATSRRTGAFFYEQYF.